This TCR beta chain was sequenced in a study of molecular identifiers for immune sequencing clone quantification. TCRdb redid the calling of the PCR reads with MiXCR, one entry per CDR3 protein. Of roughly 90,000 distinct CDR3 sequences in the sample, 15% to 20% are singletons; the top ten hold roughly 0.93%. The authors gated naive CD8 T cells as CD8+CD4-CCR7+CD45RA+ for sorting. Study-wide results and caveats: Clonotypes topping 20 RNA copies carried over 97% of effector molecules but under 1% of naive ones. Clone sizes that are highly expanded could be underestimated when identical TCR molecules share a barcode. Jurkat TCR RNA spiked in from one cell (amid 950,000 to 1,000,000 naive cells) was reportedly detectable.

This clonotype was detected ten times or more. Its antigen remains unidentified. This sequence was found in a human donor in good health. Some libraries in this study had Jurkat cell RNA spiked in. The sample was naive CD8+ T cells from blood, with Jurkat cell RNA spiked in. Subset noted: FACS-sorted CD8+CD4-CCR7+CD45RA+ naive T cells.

CDR3 residues: CASSYSGFSNQPQHF. CDR3 nucleotide sequence: TGTGCCAGCAGTTACTCGGGGTTTAGCAATCAGCCCCAGCATTTT. V gene TRBV6-5 combines with J gene TRBJ1-5; D is unclear. Germline V gives CDR1 MNHEY, CDR2 SVGAGI. Trimming took off 0 bases at V and 0 bases at J, with 6 bases between the two ends. This CDR3 is built from 15 residues.